The present T cell receptor beta chain was sequenced within a study of blood T cell repertoires in COVID-19. Study-level background: Whether acute or convalescent, the COVID-19 samples came from the United States, Italy and Spain. T cells, B-cell-depleted T cells, or PBMCs supplied cDNA or gDNA.

J was trimmed by 0 bases and V by 3 bases; bases with no gene match: 1. This CDR3 comprises 14 residues. The germline gives CDR1 MGHRA, CDR2 YSYEKL. Study processing details: Scientists estimated how many nucleated cells there were by amplifying reference gene primers. Clones were sequenced by immunoSEQ multiplex PCR, and TCRdb holds only the in-frame ones, with some missing. The DNA was the basis for D and trimming; V, J and clone size are from that table. The profile shows roughly 240,000 clones, approximately 87% of them singletons. The genes are TRBV4-1 and TRBJ1-2; 7 bases are shared with TRBD1. Material: peripheral blood. This clonotype was sampled from a man aged 60-69 years who had recovered from COVID-19. The CDR3 here is CASSHGTANYGYTF. CDR3 nucleotides: TGCGCCAGCAGCCACGGGACAGCTAACTATGGCTACACCTTC.